In its sample, the clone carrying this T cell receptor (beta chain) was seen a few times. The entry originates in a study of sequential checkpoint blockade in melanoma. Study overall: Patients were randomized 1:1 to nivolumab-then-ipilimumab or ipilimumab-then-nivolumab first-line.

Some clones are missing from TCRdb's copy, which holds only in-frame ones; the method was immunoSEQ multiplex PCR. The sample contains over 10,000 clones, under 80% of which appear only once. The germline CDR1 and CDR2 sequences are SGHDT and YYEEEE. Between the trimmed V and J ends, which lost 4 bases and 2 bases, there was a span of 15 bases. The CDR3 has 15 residues. Noted treatment: randomized to nivolumab then ipilimumab (arm A) or the reverse (arm B). No patient had prior DNA-damaging chemotherapy. The chain combines TRBV5-6 with TRBJ1-2, with TRBD1 as a possible D gene (5 bases). The receptor comes from a human donor with melanoma. The sample here was CD8+ T cells sorted from blood (inferred from file names), taken from a patient given nivolumab and ipilimumab in sequence. CDR3 in DNA: TGTGCCAGCAGCCAGGGTAATGAAGGGAACTATGGCTACACCTTC. It yields the protein CASSQGNEGNYGYTF. Complete variable domain (other parts from reference TRBV5-6 and TRBJ1-2): DAGVTQSPTHLIKTRGQQVTLRCSPKSGHDTVSWYQQALGQGPQFIFQYYEEEERQRGNFPDRFSGHQFPNYSSELNVNALLLGDSALYLCASSQGNEGNYGYTFGSGTRLTVV.